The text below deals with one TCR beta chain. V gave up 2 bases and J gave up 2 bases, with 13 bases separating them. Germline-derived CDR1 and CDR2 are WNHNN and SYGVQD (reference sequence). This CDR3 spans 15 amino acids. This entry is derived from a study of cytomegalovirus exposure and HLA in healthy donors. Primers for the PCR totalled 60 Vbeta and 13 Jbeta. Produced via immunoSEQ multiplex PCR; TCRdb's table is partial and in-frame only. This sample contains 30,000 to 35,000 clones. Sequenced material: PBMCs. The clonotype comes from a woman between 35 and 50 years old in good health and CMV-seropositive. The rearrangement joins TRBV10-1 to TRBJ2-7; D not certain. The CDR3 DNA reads TGCGCCAGCAGTGAGGTGAGGCTATTAACCTACGAGCAGTACTTC. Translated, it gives CASSEVRLLTYEQYF.